The rows below give T cell receptor beta chains drawn from one sample of a study of cytomegalovirus exposure and HLA in healthy donors. Assay used: immunoSEQ multiplex PCR; TCRdb lists only in-frame clones, some missing. The table includes roughly 120,000 clones, more than 75% detected once. The sample consisted of PBMCs. The receptors were gathered from a young woman in good health and CMV-seropositive. Both conserved end residues are part of each CDR3. Each record gives: D gene, J gene, V gene, clone size, CDR3 protein, CDR3 DNA. D genes are given only for firm matches. Clone size is given for some rows only: seen once, a few or many times, or a class if the clone is expanded.

D: TRBD2; J: TRBJ2-3; V: TRBV5-1; size: NA; CDR3: CASSLDPSGGGTDTQYF; DNA: TGCGCCAGCAGCTTGGACCCTAGCGGGGGCGGCACAGATACGCAGTATTTT
D: NA; J: TRBJ2-5; V: TRBV4-1; size: NA; CDR3: CASSQVAGQETQYF; DNA: TGCGCCAGCAGCCAAGTCGCGGGACAAGAGACCCAGTACTTC
D: TRBD1; J: TRBJ2-7; V: TRBV29-1; size: NA; CDR3: CSVTTGVHEQYF; DNA: TGCAGCGTAACAACAGGGGTCCACGAGCAGTACTTC
D: NA; J: TRBJ1-5; V: TRBV5-5; size: NA; CDR3: CASSQVYSNQPQHF; DNA: TGTGCCAGCAGCCAGGTCTATAGCAATCAGCCCCAGCATTTT
D: NA; J: TRBJ2-2; V: TRBV4-3; size: NA; CDR3: CASSPPGDTGELFF; DNA: TGCGCCAGCAGCCCTCCAGGGGACACCGGGGAGCTGTTTTTT
D: NA; J: TRBJ2-5; V: TRBV7-7; size: NA; CDR3: CASSSTDGKQETQYF; DNA: TGTGCTAGCAGCTCTACGGACGGGAAACAAGAGACCCAGTACTTC
D: NA; J: TRBJ2-7; V: TRBV7-2; size: NA; CDR3: CASSLASGGNSYEQYF; DNA: TGTGCCAGCAGCTTAGCGTCAGGGGGGAACTCCTACGAGCAGTACTTC
D: TRBD1; J: TRBJ1-4; V: TRBV2; size: NA; CDR3: CASTPWDRGPEKLFF; DNA: TGTGCCAGCACTCCCTGGGACAGGGGGCCTGAAAAACTGTTTTTT
D: NA; J: TRBJ2-1; V: TRBV10-1; size: NA; CDR3: CASSESGENEQFF; DNA: TGCGCCAGCAGTGAGTCTGGGGAGAATGAGCAGTTCTTC
D: TRBD1; J: TRBJ1-2; V: TRBV10-3; size: NA; CDR3: CAISTGGGGYGYTF; DNA: TGTGCCATCAGCACAGGGGGAGGTGGCTATGGCTACACCTTC
D: TRBD2; J: TRBJ2-5; V: TRBV5-1; size: NA; CDR3: CASSLSGGTGETQYF; DNA: TGCGCCAGCAGCTTGAGCGGGGGAACAGGGGAGACCCAGTACTTC
D: TRBD1; J: TRBJ1-2; V: TRBV19; size: NA; CDR3: CASSSQGFFGYTF; DNA: TGTGCCAGTAGCTCACAGGGGTTTTTTGGCTACACCTTC
D: NA; J: TRBJ1-6; V: TRBV28; size: NA; CDR3: CASTSWALAANSPLHF; DNA: TGTGCCAGCACCTCTTGGGCCCTAGCGGCTAATTCACCCCTCCACTTT
D: NA; J: TRBJ2-5; V: TRBV7-9; size: NA; CDR3: CASSLGGTPKETQYF; DNA: TGTGCCAGCAGCTTAGGGGGGACACCGAAAGAGACCCAGTACTTC
D: TRBD1; J: TRBJ1-1; V: TRBV6-5; size: NA; CDR3: CASSYGRGTEAFF; DNA: TGTGCCAGCAGTTATGGCAGGGGGACTGAAGCTTTCTTT
D: NA; J: TRBJ2-5; V: TRBV29-1; size: NA; CDR3: CSVERGDGETQYF; DNA: TGCAGCGTTGAGCGCGGGGATGGGGAGACCCAGTACTTC
D: TRBD1; J: TRBJ1-2; V: TRBV5-1; size: NA; CDR3: CASSSGQGVYGYTF; DNA: TGCGCCAGCAGCTCAGGACAGGGTGTATATGGCTACACCTTC
D: NA; J: TRBJ2-1; V: TRBV4-3; size: NA; CDR3: CASSQAGSWVGSYNEQFF; DNA: TGCGCCAGCAGCCAAGCGGGATCGTGGGTGGGCTCCTACAATGAGCAGTTCTTC
D: TRBD2; J: TRBJ2-7; V: TRBV6-6; size: NA; CDR3: CASGLAGGAYEQYF; DNA: TGTGCCAGCGGCTTAGCGGGAGGCGCCTACGAGCAGTACTTC
D: NA; J: TRBJ2-5; V: TRBV4-2; size: NA; CDR3: CASSQFNRGGIETQYF; DNA: TGTGCCAGCAGCCAATTTAACAGGGGAGGTATTGAGACCCAGTACTTC
D: TRBD1; J: TRBJ2-7; V: TRBV2; size: NA; CDR3: CASRRTGVEQYF; DNA: TGTGCCAGCAGGAGGACAGGGGTCGAGCAGTACTTC
D: NA; J: TRBJ1-4; V: TRBV7-6; size: NA; CDR3: CASSTNTGGSEKLFF; DNA: TGTGCCAGCAGCACGAACACCGGCGGGAGTGAAAAACTGTTTTTT
D: NA; J: TRBJ1-1; V: TRBV27; size: NA; CDR3: CASSLEYGWTEAFF; DNA: TGTGCCAGCAGTTTAGAGTACGGGTGGACTGAAGCTTTCTTT
D: TRBD2; J: TRBJ2-4; V: TRBV15; size: NA; CDR3: CATSKGRAGGRPLAKNIQYF; DNA: TGTGCCACCAGCAAAGGAAGAGCGGGAGGTAGACCACTAGCCAAAAACATTCAGTACTTC
D: NA; J: TRBJ2-3; V: TRBV5-1; size: NA; CDR3: CASSTTGISTDTQYF; DNA: TGCGCCAGCAGTACGACTGGCATAAGCACAGATACGCAGTATTTT
D: NA; J: TRBJ2-1; V: TRBV7-3; size: once; CDR3: CASSLTGGKKGPQNEQFF; DNA: TGTGCCAGCAGCTTAACAGGGGGTAAGAAGGGACCCCAAAATGAGCAGTTCTTC
D: NA; J: TRBJ1-3; V: TRBV5-1; size: NA; CDR3: CASSLLGAPGNTIYF; DNA: TGCGCCAGCAGCTTGTTGGGGGCGCCGGGAAACACCATATATTTT
D: NA; J: TRBJ2-1; V: TRBV21-1; size: once; CDR3: CASRYDRGTWGDNEQFF; DNA: TGTGCCAGCAGGTACGACCGCGGGACTTGGGGAGACAATGAGCAGTTCTTC
D: TRBD2; J: TRBJ2-1; V: TRBV5-1; size: few; CDR3: CASSLTSGSFDEQFF; DNA: TGCGCCAGCAGCTTGACTAGCGGGAGCTTCGATGAGCAGTTCTTC
D: NA; J: TRBJ2-5; V: TRBV28; size: NA; CDR3: CASSPIVGGETQYF; DNA: TGTGCCAGCAGCCCCATTGTAGGAGGAGAGACCCAGTACTTC
D: TRBD1; J: TRBJ1-2; V: TRBV4-1; size: NA; CDR3: CASSQPGQGNGYTF; DNA: TGCGCCAGCAGCCAACCTGGACAGGGGAATGGCTACACCTTC
D: NA; J: TRBJ2-7; V: TRBV7-3; size: NA; CDR3: CASSFGGSSEQYF; DNA: TGTGCCAGCAGCTTTGGTGGGAGTTCCGAGCAGTACTTC
D: TRBD2; J: TRBJ2-1; V: TRBV28; size: NA; CDR3: CASSTSGRYNEQFF; DNA: TGTGCCAGCAGTACTAGCGGGCGATACAATGAGCAGTTCTTC
D: NA; J: TRBJ2-2; V: TRBV4-3; size: once; CDR3: CASSQELGGRTGELFF; DNA: TGCGCCAGCAGCCAAGAACTGGGGGGTCGCACCGGGGAGCTGTTTTTT
D: TRBD1; J: TRBJ2-5; V: TRBV7-9; size: NA; CDR3: CASRTTGTGLLETQYF; DNA: TGTGCCAGCAGAACGACCGGGACAGGGTTGTTGGAGACCCAGTACTTC
D: TRBD2; J: TRBJ2-7; V: TRBV5-6; size: NA; CDR3: CASSLGGTSGILYEQYF; DNA: TGTGCCAGCAGCTTGGGGGGCACTAGCGGGATACTCTACGAGCAGTACTTC
D: TRBD2; J: TRBJ2-7; V: TRBV29-1; size: NA; CDR3: CSVAGTSGNEQYF; DNA: TGCAGCGTAGCCGGAACTAGCGGCAACGAGCAGTACTTC
D: TRBD2; J: TRBJ2-3; V: TRBV6-1; size: few; CDR3: CASSELAGENTQYF; DNA: TGTGCCAGCAGTGAACTAGCGGGAGAGAATACGCAGTATTTT
D: NA; J: TRBJ1-4; V: TRBV25-1; size: NA; CDR3: CASSDGGVANEKLFF; DNA: TGTGCCAGCAGTGACGGCGGGGTAGCTAATGAAAAACTGTTTTTT
D: NA; J: TRBJ2-7; V: TRBV7-2; size: NA; CDR3: CASRLGLSDEQYF; DNA: TGTGCCAGCAGGTTAGGGCTAAGCGACGAGCAGTACTTC
D: TRBD1; J: TRBJ2-5; V: TRBV5-1; size: NA; CDR3: CASSRIGQEQETQYF; DNA: TGCGCCAGCAGCCGAATAGGACAGGAGCAAGAGACCCAGTACTTC
D: NA; J: TRBJ1-4; V: TRBV11-2; size: NA; CDR3: CASSLERWEGPQSEKLFF; DNA: TGTGCCAGCAGCTTAGAAAGGTGGGAGGGCCCCCAAAGCGAAAAACTGTTTTTT
D: TRBD1; J: TRBJ1-4; V: TRBV7-6; size: NA; CDR3: CASSSGQSNEKLFF; DNA: TGTGCCAGCAGCTCGGGACAGAGCAATGAAAAACTGTTTTTT
D: TRBD2; J: TRBJ2-1; V: TRBV5-6; size: NA; CDR3: CASSLSPSGGGEQFF; DNA: TGTGCCAGCAGCTTGTCGCCTAGCGGGGGTGGTGAGCAGTTCTTC
D: TRBD2; J: TRBJ2-1; V: TRBV19; size: NA; CDR3: CASSGASGSYNEQFF; DNA: TGTGCCAGTAGTGGGGCTAGCGGGAGCTACAATGAGCAGTTCTTC
D: NA; J: TRBJ2-5; V: TRBV20-1; size: once; CDR3: CSASKGETQYF; DNA: TGCAGTGCTAGTAAGGGGGAGACCCAGTACTTC
D: NA; J: TRBJ2-1; V: TRBV27; size: NA; CDR3: CASSPGRDAEQFF; DNA: TGTGCCAGCAGTCCCGGGCGGGACGCAGAGCAGTTCTTC
D: TRBD2; J: TRBJ2-1; V: TRBV5-6; size: NA; CDR3: CASSLRTSSYNEQFF; DNA: TGTGCCAGCAGCTTAAGGACTAGCAGTTACAATGAGCAGTTCTTC
D: TRBD1; J: TRBJ1-2; V: TRBV28; size: NA; CDR3: CASSPGTANYGYTF; DNA: TGTGCCAGCAGTCCCGGGACAGCTAACTATGGCTACACCTTC
D: NA; J: TRBJ1-4; V: TRBV4-1; size: NA; CDR3: CASSQGRDFRSTNEKLFF; DNA: TGCGCCAGCAGCCAAGGGCGGGACTTCCGATCAACTAATGAAAAACTGTTTTTT
D: TRBD1; J: TRBJ1-2; V: TRBV5-8; size: NA; CDR3: CASSLVSGQGAGYGYTF; DNA: TGTGCCAGCAGCTTGGTTTCGGGACAGGGGGCAGGGTATGGCTACACCTTC
D: NA; J: TRBJ2-1; V: TRBV4-3; size: NA; CDR3: CASSQHLSSYNEQFF; DNA: TGCGCCAGCAGCCAACACTTGAGCTCCTACAATGAGCAGTTCTTC
D: NA; J: TRBJ1-2; V: TRBV10-3; size: NA; CDR3: CAISVGGLGASDYGYTF; DNA: TGTGCCATCAGTGTCGGGGGACTGGGTGCCTCGGACTATGGCTACACCTTC
D: NA; J: TRBJ1-2; V: TRBV19; size: once; CDR3: CASSIFTATTWVNYGYTF; DNA: TGTGCCAGTAGTATCTTCACAGCCACCACGTGGGTTAACTATGGCTACACCTTC
D: NA; J: TRBJ1-2; V: TRBV28; size: NA; CDR3: CASTLGDNNYGYTF; DNA: TGTGCCAGCACCCTAGGGGACAATAACTATGGCTACACCTTC